This TCR beta chain was profiled in a study of identical twins. Overall study results and limits: It was cross-sectional statistical analysis, not following the same donors, that the conclusions relied on. Possibly, invariant MAIT and iNKT cells partly confounded zero-insertion analyses.

TCRdb itself ran the 5' RACE reads through MiXCR, one entry per CDR3 protein. Seen here are around 490,000 distinct CDR3 sequences, around 15% observed once, and the top ten hold around 0.4%. CDR3 length equals 17 residues. V lost 10 bases to trimming and J lost 0 bases, with 21 bases between them. Germline V gives CDR1 KGHDR, CDR2 SFDVKD. Details on this clonotype: Antigen: not known.

Separately, the same data were catalogued under a study of yellow fever vaccine responses in identical twins.

The chain couples TRBV24-1 to TRBJ2-1; either TRBD1 or TRBD2 may fit D (5 bases each). The TCR was taken from a woman aged 18 to 35 in good health. The sequenced sample was CD4+ T cells sorted from blood. Written as DNA, the CDR3 is TGTGCCACAAGTAGGAGTAGTGGGACGGGCTCCTACAATGAGCAGTTCTTC. Protein product: CATSRSSGTGSYNEQFF.